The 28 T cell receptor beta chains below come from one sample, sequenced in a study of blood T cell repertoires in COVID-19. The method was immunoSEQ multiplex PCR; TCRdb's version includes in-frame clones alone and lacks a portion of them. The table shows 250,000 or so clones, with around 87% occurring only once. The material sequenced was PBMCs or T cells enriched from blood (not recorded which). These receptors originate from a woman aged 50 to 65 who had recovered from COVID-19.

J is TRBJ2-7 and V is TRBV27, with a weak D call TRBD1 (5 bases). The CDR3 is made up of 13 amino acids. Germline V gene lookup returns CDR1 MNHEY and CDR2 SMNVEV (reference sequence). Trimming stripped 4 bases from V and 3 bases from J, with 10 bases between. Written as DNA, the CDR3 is TGTGCCAGCAGTTCAGGACAAAACTACGAGCAGTACTTC. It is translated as CASSSGQNYEQYF.

The DNA for the CDR3 is TGTGCCAGCAGCTTAGTGGGTGGGAGAGTCACAGATACGCAGTATTTT. This encodes CASSLVGGRVTDTQYF. The chain links TRBV11-2 to TRBJ2-3; D perhaps matches TRBD2 (5 bases). V lost 1 base and J 2 bases, leaving 13 bases between the germline ends. The V gene's germline CDR1 is SGHAT and CDR2 FQNNGV. CDR3 length: 16 residues. Supplemented by reference TRBV11-2 and TRBJ2-3, the full variable domain reads EAGVAQSPRYKIIEKRQSVAFWCNPISGHATLYWYQQILGQGPKLLIQFQNNGVVDDSQLPKDRFSAERLKGVDSTLKIQPAKLEDSAVYLCASSLVGGRVTDTQYFGPGTRLTVL.

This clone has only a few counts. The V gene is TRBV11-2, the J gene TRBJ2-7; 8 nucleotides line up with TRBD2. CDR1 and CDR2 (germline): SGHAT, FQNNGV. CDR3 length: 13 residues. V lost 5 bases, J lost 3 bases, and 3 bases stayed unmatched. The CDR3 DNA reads TGTGCCAGCAGCATGGGACTAGGCTACGAGCAGTACTTC. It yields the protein CASSMGLGYEQYF.

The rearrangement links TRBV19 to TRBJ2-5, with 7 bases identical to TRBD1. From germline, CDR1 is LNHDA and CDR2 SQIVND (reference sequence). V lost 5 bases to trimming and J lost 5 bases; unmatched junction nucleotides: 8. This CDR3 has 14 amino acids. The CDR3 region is CASSATGLGETQYF. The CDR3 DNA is TGTGCCAGTAGTGCGACAGGGCTGGGGGAGACCCAGTACTTC.

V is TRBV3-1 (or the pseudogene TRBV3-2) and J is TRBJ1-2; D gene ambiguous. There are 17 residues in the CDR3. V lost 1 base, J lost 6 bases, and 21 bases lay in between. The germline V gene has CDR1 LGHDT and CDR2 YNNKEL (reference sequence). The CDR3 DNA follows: TGTGCCAGCAGCCAAGGACACAGCCGGCGAACTCTCAATGGCTACACCTTC. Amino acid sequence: CASSQGHSRRTLNGYTF.

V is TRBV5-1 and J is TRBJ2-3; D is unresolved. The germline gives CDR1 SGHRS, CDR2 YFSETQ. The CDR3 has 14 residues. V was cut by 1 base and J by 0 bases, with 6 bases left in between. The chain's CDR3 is CASSLLRSTDTQYF. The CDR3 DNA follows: TGCGCCAGCAGCTTGTTGCGGAGCACAGATACGCAGTATTTT.

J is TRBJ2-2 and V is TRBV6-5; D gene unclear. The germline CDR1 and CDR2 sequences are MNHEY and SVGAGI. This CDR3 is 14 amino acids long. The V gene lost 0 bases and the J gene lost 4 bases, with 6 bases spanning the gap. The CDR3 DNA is TGTGCCAGCAGTTACTCAGAGAGCACCGGGGAGCTGTTTTTT. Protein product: CASSYSESTGELFF.

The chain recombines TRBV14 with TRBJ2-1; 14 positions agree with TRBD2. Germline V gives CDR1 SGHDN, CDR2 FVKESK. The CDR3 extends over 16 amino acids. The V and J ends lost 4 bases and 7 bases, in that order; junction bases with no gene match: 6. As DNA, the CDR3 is TGTGCCAGCAGCCCCTGGACTAGCGGGAGGCTAAATGAGCAGTTCTTC. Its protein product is CASSPWTSGRLNEQFF.

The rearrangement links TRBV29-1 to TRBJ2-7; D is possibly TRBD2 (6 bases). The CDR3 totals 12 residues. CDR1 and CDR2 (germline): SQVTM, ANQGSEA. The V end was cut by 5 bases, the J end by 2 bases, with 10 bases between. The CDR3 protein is CSVRAGPYEQYF. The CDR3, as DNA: TGCAGCGTTAGGGCGGGGCCCTACGAGCAGTACTTC.

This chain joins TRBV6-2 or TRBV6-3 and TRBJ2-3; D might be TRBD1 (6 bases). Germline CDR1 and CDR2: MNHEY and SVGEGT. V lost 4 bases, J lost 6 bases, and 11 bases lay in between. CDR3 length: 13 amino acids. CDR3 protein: CASSFGQSDTQYF. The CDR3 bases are TGTGCCAGCAGTTTTGGACAGTCCGATACGCAGTATTTT.

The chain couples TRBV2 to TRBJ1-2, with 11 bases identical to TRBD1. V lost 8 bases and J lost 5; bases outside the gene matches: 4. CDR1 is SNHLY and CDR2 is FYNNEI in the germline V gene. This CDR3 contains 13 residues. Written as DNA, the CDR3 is TGTGCCAGCGCCGGGACAGGGGGTTATGGCTACACCTTC. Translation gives CASAGTGGYGYTF.

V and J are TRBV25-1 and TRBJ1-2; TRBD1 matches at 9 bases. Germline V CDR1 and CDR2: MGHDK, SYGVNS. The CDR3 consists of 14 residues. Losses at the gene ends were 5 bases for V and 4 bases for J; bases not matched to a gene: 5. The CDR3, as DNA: TGTGCCAGCAGTCCCACAGGGGGCCTCTATGGCTACACCTTC. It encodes CASSPTGGLYGYTF.

The CDR3 DNA sequence: TGTGCCAGCAGCTTACCGGGGCGGGGTGCTTACGAGCAGTACTTC. Amino acids: CASSLPGRGAYEQYF. The chain has TRBV7-2 and TRBJ2-7; possibly TRBD2 for D (6 bases). The V end lost 2 bases, the J end lost 4 bases, and 15 bases lay between the germline ends. Germline V gene data show CDR1 as SGHTA and CDR2 as FQGNSA. The CDR3 sequence is 15 residues long.

The CDR3 loop reads CASSLSSPAVSYNEQFF. The CDR3 DNA reads as TGTGCCAGCAGCTTAAGCTCCCCTGCGGTCTCCTACAATGAGCAGTTCTTC. The rearrangement joins TRBV7-2 to TRBJ2-1, with unresolved D. Germline CDR1 is SGHTA and CDR2 is FQGNSA. V was clipped by 2 bases and J by 0 bases, with 14 bases between them. The CDR3 contains 17 residues.

This chain's CDR3 is CASSLPGGGEQFF. As DNA, the CDR3 is TGTGCCAGCAGTTTGCCGGGAGGTGGGGAGCAGTTCTTC. The V and J genes are TRBV12-3 or TRBV12-4 and TRBJ2-1, with TRBD2 matching over 7 bases. V trimming: 3 bases; J trimming: 10 bases; junction bases outside the gene matches: 6. The CDR3 runs to 13 residues.

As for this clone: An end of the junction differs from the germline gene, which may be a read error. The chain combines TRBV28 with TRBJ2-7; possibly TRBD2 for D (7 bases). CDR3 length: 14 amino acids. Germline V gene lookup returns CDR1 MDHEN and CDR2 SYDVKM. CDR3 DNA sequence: TGTGCCAGCAGTTTAGGGGGGGGGATACAGGGTGCAGGATTC. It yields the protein CASSLGGGIQGAGF. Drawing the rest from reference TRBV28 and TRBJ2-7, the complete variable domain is DVKVTQSSRYLVKRTGEKVFLECVQDMDHENMFWYRQDPGLGLRLIYFSYDVKMKEKGDIPEGYSVSREKKERFSLILESASTNQTSMYLCASSLGGGIQGAGFGPGTRLTVT.

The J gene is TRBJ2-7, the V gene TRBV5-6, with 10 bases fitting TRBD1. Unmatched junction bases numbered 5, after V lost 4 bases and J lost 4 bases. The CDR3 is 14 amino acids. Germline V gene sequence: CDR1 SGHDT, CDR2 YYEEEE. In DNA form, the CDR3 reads TGTGCCAGCAGCCGCCGGGACAGGGGTTACGAGCAGTACTTC. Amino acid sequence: CASSRRDRGYEQYF. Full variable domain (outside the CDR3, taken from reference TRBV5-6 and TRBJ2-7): DAGVTQSPTHLIKTRGQQVTLRCSPKSGHDTVSWYQQALGQGPQFIFQYYEEEERQRGNFPDRFSGHQFPNYSSELNVNALLLGDSALYLCASSRRDRGYEQYFGPGTRLTVT.

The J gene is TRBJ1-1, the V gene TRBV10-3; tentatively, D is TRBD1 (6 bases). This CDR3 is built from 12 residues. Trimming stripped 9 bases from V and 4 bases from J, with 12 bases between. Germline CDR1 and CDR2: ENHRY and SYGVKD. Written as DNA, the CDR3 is TGTGCCATAGGGGGGGGTGGCACTGAAGCTTTCTTT. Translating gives CAIGGGGTEAFF.

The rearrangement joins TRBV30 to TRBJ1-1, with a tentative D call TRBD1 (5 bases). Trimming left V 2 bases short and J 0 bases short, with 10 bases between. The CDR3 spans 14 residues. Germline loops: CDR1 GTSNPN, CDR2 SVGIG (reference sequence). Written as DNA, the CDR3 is TGTGCCTGGAGTCGTGGACAAATGAACACTGAAGCTTTCTTT. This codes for CAWSRGQMNTEAFF. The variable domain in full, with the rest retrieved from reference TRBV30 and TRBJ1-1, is SQTIHQWPATLVQPVGSPLSLECTVEGTSNPNLYWYRQAAGRGLQLLFYSVGIGQISSEVPQNLSASRPQDRQFILSSKKLLLSDSGFYLCAWSRGQMNTEAFFGQGTRLTVV.

The CDR3 loop reads CASSPSGRIDGELFF. CDR3 coding DNA: TGTGCCAGCAGCCCTAGCGGGAGAATAGACGGGGAGCTGTTTTTT. V and J are TRBV7-9 and TRBJ2-2, with 10 bases fitting TRBD2. CDR1 is SEHNR and CDR2 is FQNEAQ in the germline V gene (reference sequence). This CDR3 contains 15 residues. V was clipped by 5 bases and J by 7 bases; unmatched bases: 7.

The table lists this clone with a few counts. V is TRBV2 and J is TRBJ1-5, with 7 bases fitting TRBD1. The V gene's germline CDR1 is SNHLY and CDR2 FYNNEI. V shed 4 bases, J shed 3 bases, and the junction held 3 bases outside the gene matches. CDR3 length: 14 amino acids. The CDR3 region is CASSGQGNNQPQHF. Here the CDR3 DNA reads TGTGCCAGCAGTGGACAGGGAAACAATCAGCCCCAGCATTTT.

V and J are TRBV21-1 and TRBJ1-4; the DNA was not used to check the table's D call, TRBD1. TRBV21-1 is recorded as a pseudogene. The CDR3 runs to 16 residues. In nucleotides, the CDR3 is TGTGCCAGCAGCAGGGGACAGATGGCAACTAATGAAAAACTGTTTTTT. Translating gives CASSRGQMATNEKLFF.

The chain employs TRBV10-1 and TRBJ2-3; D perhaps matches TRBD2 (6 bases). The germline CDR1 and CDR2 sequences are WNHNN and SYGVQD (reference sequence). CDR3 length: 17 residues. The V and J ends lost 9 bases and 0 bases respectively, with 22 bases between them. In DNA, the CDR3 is TGCGCCAGTGTTATTAGGGGACTTTGCGGTAGCACAGATACGCAGTATTTT. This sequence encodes CASVIRGLCGSTDTQYF.

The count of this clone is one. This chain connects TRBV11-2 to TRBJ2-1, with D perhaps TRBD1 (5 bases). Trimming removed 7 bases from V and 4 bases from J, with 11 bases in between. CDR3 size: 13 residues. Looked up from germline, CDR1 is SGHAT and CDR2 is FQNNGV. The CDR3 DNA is TGTGCCAGCAATGGGGCAGTTTACAATGAGCAGTTCTTC. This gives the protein CASNGAVYNEQFF.

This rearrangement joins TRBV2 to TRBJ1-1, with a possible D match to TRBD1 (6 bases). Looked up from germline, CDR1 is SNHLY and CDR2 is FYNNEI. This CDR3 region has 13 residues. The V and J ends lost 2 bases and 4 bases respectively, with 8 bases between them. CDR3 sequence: CASSEQGGTEAFF. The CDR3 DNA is TGTGCCAGCAGTGAACAAGGGGGCACTGAAGCTTTCTTT.

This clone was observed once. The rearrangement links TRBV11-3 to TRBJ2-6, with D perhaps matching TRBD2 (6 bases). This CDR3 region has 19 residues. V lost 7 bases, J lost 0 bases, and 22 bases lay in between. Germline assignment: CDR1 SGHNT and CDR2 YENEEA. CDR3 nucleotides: TGTGCCAGCACGCTTTTCAAAATAGGGGACTCCTCTGGGGCCAACGTCCTGACTTTC. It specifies CASTLFKIGDSSGANVLTF.

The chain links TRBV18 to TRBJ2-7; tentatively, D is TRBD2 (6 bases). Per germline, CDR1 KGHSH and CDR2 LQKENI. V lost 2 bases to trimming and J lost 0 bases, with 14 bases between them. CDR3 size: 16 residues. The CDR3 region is CASSPNGGRSSYEQYF. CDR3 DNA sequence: TGTGCCAGCTCACCAAACGGAGGGCGGTCCTCCTACGAGCAGTACTTC.

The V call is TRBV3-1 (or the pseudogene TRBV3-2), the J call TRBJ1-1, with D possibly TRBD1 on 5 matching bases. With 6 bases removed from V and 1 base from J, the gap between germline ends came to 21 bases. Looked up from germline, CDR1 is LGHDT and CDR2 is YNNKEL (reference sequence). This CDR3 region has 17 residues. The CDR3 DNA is TGTGCCAGCAGGTACCGGGACTCCACATCGCGGAACACTGAAGCTTTCTTT. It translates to CASRYRDSTSRNTEAFF.